The 19 T cell receptor beta chains below all came from one sample that was sequenced in a study of blood T cell repertoires in COVID-19. The table came from immunoSEQ multiplex PCR; TCRdb's copy has only in-frame clones and leaves some out. The sample records about 55,000 clones, around 83% being singletons. The sample was peripheral blood. These receptors all come from a woman aged 60-75 years with acute or convalescent COVID-19.

This rearrangement joins TRBV10-3 to TRBJ1-1; D unclear. CDR3 length equals 16 residues. The germline V gene encodes CDR1 ENHRY and CDR2 SYGVKD. Trimming took 7 bases from V and 4 from J, leaving 22 bases between them. The CDR3 reads CAITSGVGAGATEAFF. The CDR3, as DNA: TGTGCCATCACGAGCGGGGTCGGTGCGGGTGCCACTGAAGCTTTCTTT.

The chain links TRBV7-9 to TRBJ1-4; 8 nucleotides line up with TRBD1. The CDR3 extends over 16 amino acids. V lost 3 bases and J lost 8; bases outside the gene matches: 11. From germline, CDR1 is SEHNR and CDR2 FQNEAQ (reference sequence). CDR3 in DNA: TGTGCCAGCAGCTTGGGGCAGGGGGCCGATGGGGAAAAACTGTTTTTT. Protein: CASSLGQGADGEKLFF.

The gene calls are TRBV4-2 and TRBJ2-1; the match to TRBD2 covers 8 bases. The germline gives CDR1 LGHNA, CDR2 YNFKEQ. V was clipped by 3 bases and J by 5 bases; unmatched bases: 9. The CDR3 has 16 residues. The CDR3 sequence: CASSHLSSGMNNEQFF. The CDR3 region has the DNA TGTGCCAGCAGCCATCTAAGTAGCGGGATGAACAATGAGCAGTTCTTC.

This clone showed up just once. The chain employs TRBV2 and TRBJ1-5, with 10 bases matching TRBD1. The CDR3 extends over 13 amino acids. The ends lost 6 bases at V and 7 bases at J; junction bases unmatched: 3. Germline V CDR1 and CDR2: SNHLY, FYNNEI. For the CDR3, the DNA is TGTGCCAGCAGGGGACAGGGGAACCAGCCCCAGCATTTT. Encoded protein: CASRGQGNQPQHF.

V usage is TRBV19 and J usage is TRBJ1-5, with 8 nucleotides matching TRBD1. The CDR3 runs 14 residues. The junction had 6 bases not matched to a gene; V was cut back by 6 bases and J by 5 bases. Germline V CDR1 and CDR2: LNHDA, SQIVND (reference sequence). DNA of the CDR3: TGTGCCAGTAGGGACTTGACAGGGGATCAGCCCCAGCATTTT. As protein: CASRDLTGDQPQHF.

The V and J genes are TRBV18 and TRBJ1-1; tentative D call: TRBD1 (6 bases). Trimming left V 5 bases short and J 5 bases short, with 9 bases between. The CDR3 is made up of 12 amino acids. Germline V gene data show CDR1 as KGHSH and CDR2 as LQKENI. CDR3 loop: CASSRQVTEAFF. The DNA for the CDR3 is TGTGCCAGCTCAAGACAGGTTACTGAAGCTTTCTTT.

This clone was seen more than once but under ten times. J is TRBJ1-6 and V is TRBV30; no clear D gene. The length of the CDR3 is 14 residues. Germline CDR1 and CDR2: GTSNPN and SVGIG (reference sequence). Trimming removed 0 bases from V and 10 bases from J, with 13 bases in between. Here the CDR3 reads CAWSVLGSRSPLHF. CDR3 nucleotides: TGTGCCTGGAGTGTACTCGGATCTAGGTCACCCCTCCACTTT. Variable domain in full (rest from reference TRBV30 and TRBJ1-6): SQTIHQWPATLVQPVGSPLSLECTVEGTSNPNLYWYRQAAGRGLQLLFYSVGIGQISSEVPQNLSASRPQDRQFILSSKKLLLSDSGFYLCAWSVLGSRSPLHFGNGTRLTVT.

This clone was detected a few times. The chain carries TRBV11-3 and TRBJ2-2, with 9 bases identical to TRBD1. CDR1 is SGHNT, CDR2 YENEEA, per germline. CDR3 length equals 17 residues. J lost 1 base, V lost 8 bases, and 11 bases had no gene match. The CDR3 is CASGNTGGGKNTGELFF. CDR3 DNA sequence: TGTGCCAGCGGGAACACAGGGGGCGGGAAGAACACCGGGGAGCTGTTTTTT.

The sample holds a few counts of this clone. The chain combines TRBV5-6 with TRBJ1-3, with 7 nucleotides matching TRBD1. The CDR3 totals 16 residues. Germline CDR1 SGHDT, CDR2 YYEEEE. Trimming took 3 bases from V and 9 from J; bases not matched to a gene: 15. In DNA form, the CDR3 reads TGTGCCAGCAGCTCGCCAGGGACAGCCTCATCCTCCACCATATATTTT. It codes for CASSSPGTASSSTIYF.

The table lists this clone with a count of one. The gene calls are TRBV6-5 and TRBJ1-2; D is unresolved. The CDR3 is 15 residues long. Germline V CDR1 and CDR2: MNHEY, SVGAGI. Trimming took off 4 bases at V and 5 bases at J, with 17 bases between the two ends. In DNA, the CDR3 is TGTGCCAGCAGTTCAAGATCGGGTCCGCTATATGGCTACACCTTC. Translating gives CASSSRSGPLYGYTF.

The rearrangement links TRBV7-9 to TRBJ1-2, with TRBD1 as a possible D gene (5 bases). Germline V CDR1 and CDR2: SEHNR, FQNEAQ (reference sequence). V was trimmed by 7 bases and J by 2 bases, leaving 17 bases between them. This CDR3 region has 15 residues. DNA of the CDR3: TGTGCCAGCACCAGAGCCGCGGGGGTGAACTATGGCTACACCTTC. It yields the protein CASTRAAGVNYGYTF.

In its sample, this clone was seen a few times. The chain combines TRBV6-6 with TRBJ1-2; D not certain. Germline CDR1 and CDR2: MNHNY and SVGAGI (reference sequence). The V end lost 3 bases, the J end lost 3 bases, and 8 bases lay between the germline ends. This CDR3 region has 13 residues. This chain's CDR3 is CASSYVGDYGYTF. The DNA for the CDR3 is TGTGCCAGCAGTTATGTCGGAGACTATGGCTACACCTTC.

Only one count was recorded for this clone. The chain recombines TRBV12-3 or TRBV12-4 with TRBJ2-1; weak D call: TRBD1 (5 bases). CDR3 length: 11 residues. V was cut by 6 bases and J by 11 bases, with 11 bases left in between. The CDR3, as DNA: TGTGCCAGCAGACGCGGACAACAGCAGTTCTTC. Protein sequence: CASRRGQQQFF.

This clone was observed once. The rearrangement joins TRBV27 to TRBJ1-6; a possible D gene is TRBD1 (6 bases). The germline V gene encodes CDR1 MNHEY and CDR2 SMNVEV (reference sequence). The V end was cut by 3 bases, the J end by 9 bases, with 21 bases between. The length of the CDR3 is 17 residues. The CDR3 sequence is CASSFRRPQGSSSPLHF. As DNA, the CDR3 is TGTGCCAGCAGTTTCCGTCGGCCACAGGGAAGTAGTTCACCCCTCCACTTT.

V usage is TRBV5-6 and J usage is TRBJ1-1; no reliable D call. CDR1 and CDR2 from the germline V gene are SGHDT and YYEEEE. This CDR3 is 15 amino acids long. V shed 1 base and J shed 2 bases, with 12 bases lying between them. In DNA form, the CDR3 reads TGTGCCAGCAGCTTGACTGCAGGAGGTAACACTGAAGCTTTCTTT. Translating gives CASSLTAGGNTEAFF.

This chain connects TRBV4-1 to TRBJ2-3; 8 positions match TRBD2. This CDR3 spans 18 amino acids. The J segment lost 0 bases and the V segment lost 8 bases, leaving 16 bases of the junction unmatched. Germline CDR1 reads MGHRA; CDR2 reads YSYEKL. The CDR3 DNA reads TGCGCCAGCGAAGCGGGAGACGGCCCCCCGTCCAGCACAGATACGCAGTATTTT. The encoded protein is CASEAGDGPPSSTDTQYF.

The chain has TRBV11-2 and TRBJ1-2, with D perhaps matching TRBD1 (6 bases). The CDR3 loop spans 15 amino acids. Trimming stripped 0 bases from V and 0 bases from J, with 8 bases between. Germline values: CDR1 SGHAT, CDR2 FQNNGV. The CDR3 nucleotides are TGTGCCAGCAGCTTAGAGGGGGCAGCTAACTATGGCTACACCTTC. Translation gives CASSLEGAANYGYTF.

J is TRBJ1-1 and V is TRBV14; unclear D gene. Germline values: CDR1 SGHDN, CDR2 FVKESK. CDR3 length equals 13 residues. V was cut by 4 bases and J by 1 base, with 7 bases left in between. CDR3 coding DNA: TGTGCCAGCAGCCGAACAGCGAACACTGAAGCTTTCTTT. Translating it yields CASSRTANTEAFF. The full variable domain, rest sourced from reference TRBV14 and TRBJ1-1, is EAGVTQFPSHSVIEKGQTVTLRCDPISGHDNLYWYRRVMGKEIKFLLHFVKESKQDESGMPNNRFLAERTGGTYSTLKVQPAELEDSGVYFCASSRTANTEAFFGQGTRLTVV.

A remark on this clone: Other DNA sequences in the sample encode the same CDR3. The chain links TRBV27 to TRBJ1-2; 8 bases are shared with TRBD1. The CDR3 runs 12 residues. J was trimmed by 4 bases and V by 5 bases; bases with no gene match: 0. CDR1 and CDR2 from the germline V gene are MNHEY and SMNVEV (reference sequence). The CDR3 sequence is CASSGQGYGYTF. Written as DNA, the CDR3 is TGTGCCAGCAGTGGACAGGGCTATGGCTACACCTTC.